Listed here are 8 T cell receptor beta chains from one sample, sequenced in a study of vaccination and CD4 T cells after COVID-19. Cultured CD4+ T-cell DNA underwent Oncomine TCR Beta short-read sequencing. TCRdb fed the PCR reads into MiXCR, producing one record per CDR3 protein. Among 25,000 or so distinct CDR3 sequences listed, 58% were seen once. These receptors are not linked to any known antigen. Treatment in this sample: approximately 9-day PBMC culture with coronavirus spike peptide pools or control peptides (ViraFEST assay). The sample consisted of CD4+ T cells from blood, cultured in vitro. The receptor source for this set is a human donor who had recovered from COVID-19.

The chain carries TRBV20-1 and TRBJ2-3, with 8 bases matching TRBD2. Unmatched junction bases numbered 9, after V lost 3 bases and J lost 4 bases. The CDR3 is 15 residues long. Germline-derived CDR1 and CDR2 are DFQATT and SNEGSKA (reference sequence). CDR3 in amino acids: CSASGASGFADTQYF. CDR3 bases: TGCAGTGCTAGTGGCGCTAGCGGGTTTGCAGATACGCAGTATTTT.

The rearrangement links TRBV6-1 to TRBJ1-1; D remains unclear. This CDR3 spans 13 amino acids. Germline loops: CDR1 MNHNS, CDR2 SASEGT. V lost 6 bases and J 3 bases, leaving 11 bases between the germline ends. In DNA form, the CDR3 reads TGTGCCAGCAGACAAGAACAGTACACTGAAGCTTTCTTT. It translates to CASRQEQYTEAFF.

The chain has TRBV19 and TRBJ1-1, with D possibly matching TRBD1 (5 bases). CDR1 LNHDA and CDR2 SQIVND come from the germline V gene (reference sequence). Trimming removed 2 bases from V and 3 bases from J, with 13 bases in between. The CDR3 totals 15 residues. As DNA, the CDR3 is TGTGCCAGTAGTATACCCCCGGGACCCTACACTGAAGCTTTCTTT. This gives the protein CASSIPPGPYTEAFF.

This chain connects TRBV7-9 to TRBJ1-3, with D uncertain. Trimming took off 4 bases at V and 6 bases at J, with 10 bases between the two ends. CDR1 and CDR2 from the germline V gene are SEHNR and FQNEAQ (reference sequence). The CDR3 loop spans 13 amino acids. CDR3 residues: CASSSPFANTIYF. DNA for the CDR3: TGTGCCAGCAGCTCCCCGTTTGCAAACACCATATATTTT.

V is TRBV29-1 and J is TRBJ1-2; 9 nucleotides match TRBD1. Germline CDR1 and CDR2: SQVTM and ANQGSEA. This CDR3 has 13 amino acids. Trimming removed 7 bases from V and 7 bases from J; junction bases left unmatched: 10. This chain's CDR3 is CSAIRTGALGYTF. The DNA for the CDR3 is TGCAGCGCCATAAGGACAGGGGCGCTTGGCTACACCTTC.

The chain carries TRBV14 and TRBJ2-5; tentative D call: TRBD1 (6 bases). The CDR3 is 14 residues long. The V and J ends lost 4 bases and 7 bases respectively, with 16 bases between them. The V gene's germline CDR1 is SGHDN and CDR2 FVKESK. For the CDR3, the DNA is TGTGCCAGCAGCCTTCGCGGGCAGGGGTCGACCCAGTACTTC. Translation: CASSLRGQGSTQYF. The variable domain in full, with the rest retrieved from reference TRBV14 and TRBJ2-5, is EAGVTQFPSHSVIEKGQTVTLRCDPISGHDNLYWYRRVMGKEIKFLLHFVKESKQDESGMPNNRFLAERTGGTYSTLKVQPAELEDSGVYFCASSLRGQGSTQYFGPGTRLLVL.

The chain joins TRBV20-1 to TRBJ1-5, with D tentatively TRBD1 (6 bases). Germline CDR1 is DFQATT and CDR2 is SNEGSKA (reference sequence). The CDR3 is 12 amino acids. V was clipped by 5 bases and J by 7 bases, with 12 bases between them. The CDR3 is CSAQRRGQPQHF. DNA of the CDR3: TGCAGTGCTCAAAGGAGGGGGCAGCCCCAGCATTTT.

V and J are TRBV29-1 and TRBJ1-2; 8 positions agree with TRBD1. Germline CDR1 is SQVTM and CDR2 is ANQGSEA. The ends lost 7 bases at V and 4 bases at J; junction bases unmatched: 11. The CDR3 contains 14 residues. The CDR3 region is CSALRTGFFYGYTF. CDR3 DNA sequence: TGCAGCGCTCTTAGGACAGGGTTCTTCTATGGCTACACCTTC.